This T cell receptor (beta chain) was retrieved from a study of identical twins. Study-wide points: Invariant MAIT and iNKT cells may have partly biased zero-insertion analyses.

Using its own MiXCR run on the 5' RACE reads, TCRdb lists one record per CDR3 protein. The sample lists fewer than 650,000 distinct CDR3 sequences, roughly 9.5% seen once, with roughly 3% in the top ten. Of note for this clonotype: Its antigen is undetermined.

This CDR3 is built from 18 residues. Looked up from germline, CDR1 is MNHEY and CDR2 is SVGAGI. The trim removed 0 bases at V and 5 bases at J, leaving 10 bases unmatched. The same sample was also used in a study of yellow fever vaccine responses in identical twins.

This chain links TRBV6-5 with TRBJ2-3; 11 bases align to TRBD2. The source is a woman in her late teens or twenties in good health. Sequencing used PBMCs. The CDR3 reads CASSYSPPSGGWGDTQYF. CDR3 in DNA: TGTGCCAGCAGTTACTCCCCGCCTAGCGGGGGGTGGGGAGATACGCAGTATTTT.